This is a list of T cell receptor beta chains from one sample in a study of beta chain features in type 1 diabetes. Profiled with immunoSEQ multiplex PCR; TCRdb holds only in-frame clones, not every one. This table has under 400,000 clones, roughly 12% appearing once. Sequences were obtained from naive CD4+ T cells from blood. These TCRs come from a woman under 30 with type 1 diabetes. CDR3s include the opening cysteine and the closing phenylalanine or tryptophan. D genes are given only for firm matches. The size entry is marked missing in some rows and otherwise reads once, few, many or a size class.

j_call: TRBJ2-7; v_call: TRBV28; clone_size: few; d_call: TRBD2; cdr3_aa: CASSRRLAGRYEQYF; cdr3_nt: TGTGCCAGCAGCCGGAGACTAGCGGGAAGGTACGAGCAGTACTTC
j_call: TRBJ2-7; v_call: TRBV7-2; clone_size: few; d_call: NA; cdr3_aa: CASSSRRARYEQYF; cdr3_nt: TGTGCCAGCAGCTCCCGGAGGGCCAGGTACGAGCAGTACTTC
j_call: TRBJ2-2; v_call: TRBV4-2; clone_size: few; d_call: NA; cdr3_aa: CASSQDGGSRTPGELFF; cdr3_nt: TGTGCCAGCAGCCAAGACGGCGGATCCCGAACCCCCGGGGAGCTGTTTTTT
j_call: TRBJ2-3; v_call: TRBV7-2; clone_size: NA; d_call: NA; cdr3_aa: CASSFIDTQYF; cdr3_nt: TGTGCCAGCAGCTTTATAGATACGCAGTATTTT
j_call: TRBJ2-7; v_call: TRBV21-1; clone_size: NA; d_call: NA; cdr3_aa: CASESRPSWVSYEQYF; cdr3_nt: TGTGCCAGCGAGAGCAGGCCGTCTTGGGTTTCCTACGAGCAGTACTTC
j_call: TRBJ1-3; v_call: TRBV5-1; clone_size: NA; d_call: NA; cdr3_aa: CASSRDSANTIYF; cdr3_nt: TGCGCCAGCAGCCGGGATTCGGCAAACACCATATATTTT
j_call: TRBJ2-3; v_call: TRBV11-2; clone_size: NA; d_call: TRBD2; cdr3_aa: CASSSGTRSTDTQYF; cdr3_nt: TGTGCCAGCAGCTCGGGGACTAGGAGCACAGATACGCAGTATTTT
j_call: TRBJ1-1; v_call: TRBV27; clone_size: few; d_call: NA; cdr3_aa: CASSLGRYTEAFF; cdr3_nt: TGTGCCAGCAGTTTAGGTCGGTACACTGAAGCTTTCTTT
j_call: TRBJ2-1; v_call: TRBV23-1; clone_size: few; d_call: NA; cdr3_aa: CASSQSLLQFF; cdr3_nt: TGCGCCAGCAGTCAATCCCTACTTCAGTTCTTC
j_call: TRBJ2-1; v_call: TRBV5-4; clone_size: few; d_call: TRBD2; cdr3_aa: CASSLALAGGRNEQFF; cdr3_nt: TGTGCCAGCAGCTTGGCTTTAGCGGGGGGGCGCAATGAGCAGTTCTTC
j_call: TRBJ1-3; v_call: TRBV7-2; clone_size: NA; d_call: NA; cdr3_aa: CASSLAAGSGNTIYF; cdr3_nt: TGTGCCAGCAGCTTAGCCGCAGGTTCGGGAAACACCATATATTTT
j_call: TRBJ1-1; v_call: TRBV27; clone_size: NA; d_call: TRBD1; cdr3_aa: CASKGGPVRRNTEAFF; cdr3_nt: TGTGCCAGCAAAGGGGGCCCGGTACGTAGGAACACTGAAGCTTTCTTT
j_call: TRBJ1-2; v_call: TRBV29-1; clone_size: NA; d_call: TRBD1; cdr3_aa: CSVSGTDNYGYTF; cdr3_nt: TGCAGCGTTTCGGGGACAGATAACTATGGCTACACCTTC
j_call: TRBJ2-7; v_call: TRBV23-1; clone_size: NA; d_call: NA; cdr3_aa: CASSRPGGSYEQYF; cdr3_nt: TGCGCCAGCAGTCGGCCAGGGGGGTCCTACGAGCAGTACTTC
j_call: TRBJ1-3; v_call: TRBV4-2; clone_size: NA; d_call: NA; cdr3_aa: CASSPGTFGNTIYF; cdr3_nt: TGTGCCAGCAGCCCTGGGACATTTGGAAACACCATATATTTT
j_call: TRBJ1-6; v_call: TRBV7-9; clone_size: NA; d_call: NA; cdr3_aa: CASSLGRASSYNSPLHF; cdr3_nt: TGTGCCAGCAGCTTGGGCAGGGCGAGCTCCTATAATTCACCCCTCCACTTT
j_call: TRBJ2-5; v_call: TRBV10-3; clone_size: NA; d_call: TRBD2; cdr3_aa: CAVGGVTSGETQYF; cdr3_nt: TGTGCCGTCGGGGGGGTGACTAGCGGAGAGACCCAGTACTTC
j_call: TRBJ2-7; v_call: TRBV13; clone_size: NA; d_call: TRBD2; cdr3_aa: CASSLGASGVYEQYF; cdr3_nt: TGTGCCAGCAGCTTAGGCGCTAGCGGGGTTTACGAGCAGTACTTC
j_call: TRBJ2-2; v_call: TRBV29-1; clone_size: few; d_call: TRBD2; cdr3_aa: CSSGGAGTGELFF; cdr3_nt: TGCAGCTCCGGGGGGGCCGGAACCGGGGAGCTGTTTTTT
j_call: TRBJ2-3; v_call: TRBV4-3; clone_size: few; d_call: TRBD2; cdr3_aa: CASSRTGAGGDTQYF; cdr3_nt: TGCGCCAGCAGCCGCACTGGGGCGGGAGGAGATACGCAGTATTTT
j_call: TRBJ1-1; v_call: TRBV7-2; clone_size: NA; d_call: NA; cdr3_aa: CASSLSIVGTEAFF; cdr3_nt: TGTGCCAGCAGCTTATCCATTGTCGGCACTGAAGCTTTCTTT
j_call: TRBJ2-1; v_call: TRBV7-8; clone_size: NA; d_call: NA; cdr3_aa: CASSSLGRDNEQFF; cdr3_nt: TGTGCCAGCAGCTCCCTTGGCCGTGACAATGAGCAGTTCTTC
j_call: TRBJ1-2; v_call: TRBV7-9; clone_size: NA; d_call: TRBD1; cdr3_aa: CASSPDAGGNYTF; cdr3_nt: TGTGCCAGCAGTCCCGATGCAGGGGGGAACTACACCTTC
j_call: TRBJ2-7; v_call: TRBV14; clone_size: few; d_call: TRBD2; cdr3_aa: CASSRLTSGTYEQYF; cdr3_nt: TGTGCCAGCAGCCGGTTGACTAGCGGGACGTACGAGCAGTACTTC